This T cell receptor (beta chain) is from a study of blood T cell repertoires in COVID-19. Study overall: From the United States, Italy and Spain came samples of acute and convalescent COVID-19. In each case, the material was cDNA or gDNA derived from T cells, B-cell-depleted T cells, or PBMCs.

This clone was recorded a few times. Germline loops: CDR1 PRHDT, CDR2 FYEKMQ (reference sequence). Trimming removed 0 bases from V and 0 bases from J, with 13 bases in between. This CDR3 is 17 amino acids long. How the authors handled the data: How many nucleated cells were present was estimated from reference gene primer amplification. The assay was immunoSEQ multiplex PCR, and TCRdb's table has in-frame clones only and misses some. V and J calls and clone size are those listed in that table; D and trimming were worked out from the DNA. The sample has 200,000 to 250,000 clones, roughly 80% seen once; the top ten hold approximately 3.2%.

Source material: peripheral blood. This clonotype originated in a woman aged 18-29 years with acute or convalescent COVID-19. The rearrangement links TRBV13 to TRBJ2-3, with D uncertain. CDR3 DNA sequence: TGTGCCAGCAGCTTAGGAGTCTGGGCGTCTAGCACAGATACGCAGTATTTT. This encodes CASSLGVWASSTDTQYF.